This record looks at one TCR beta chain sequence and its context. Its target antigen remains unknown. Base qualities are missing; no much larger clone stands one base away. The TCR beta CDR3 regions were amplified from RNA transcripts. A first-round RT-PCR of the TCR CDR3 used the HTBI primer set with the Qiagen OneStep RT-PCR kit. Libraries were constructed in a second round of multiplex PCR, after which size selection and purification were performed. Libraries were sequenced paired-end with 100 bp reads on an Illumina HiSeq2000. From the authors' description of their analysis: SOAPnuke was used to process the raw data, with reads discarded if the reads contained adapters or uncalled bases, had a mean Phred below 15, or lacked an exact constant-primer or identifier match. High-quality paired reads were merged using COPE v1.2.5, and each unique nucleotide sequence was defined as a clonotype. Clonotypes were aligned to IMGT TRBV, TRBD and TRBJ reference segments using MiTCR v1.1. The analysis was restricted to V-J combinations with a frequency above 0.0001, which together covered 99.2% of the repertoires. A TCS score was defined as the ratio of F50 (clonal expansion) to E x V (chaos), with BLOSUM62-based TCRdist applied between CDR3 peptides within each V-J. Welch's t-statistics and random forest reduced several hundred V-J features to roughly 13, which were used in a naive Bayes classifier (R e1071). TCRdb took the public reads, trimmed them with fastp at Q25, ran MiXCR for clone calling and kept in-frame beta chains. CDR3 protein duplicates are merged, each entry listing the most common genes and DNA. These V and J calls rely on TCRdb rather than the paper's analysis. The sample profile shows 390,000 or so distinct CDR3 sequences; roughly 15% of them were found once. The ten largest make up under 15% of the sample.

The CDR3 sequence holds 15 residues, the cysteine and phenylalanine included. This entry keeps only the CDR3 DNA: 45 bases, framed from base 1. Germline trimming: 7 bases from V, 3 bases from J; junction bases outside gene matches: 7. The germline V gene supplies CDR1 SGDLS and CDR2 YYNGEE. The record originates from a study of T cells in Graves' hyperthyroidism and ophthalmopathy (dated by TCRdb to about 2019). Turning to the overall study: Peripheral blood samples were taken at initial diagnosis, before any treatment was given. To identify TCR V-J signatures that set the groups apart, the researchers used a discovery cohort of about a hundred patients, made up of under 50 with Graves' ophthalmopathy and some 55 with stable Graves' hyperthyroidism. Prospective prediction of ophthalmopathy was tested in an independent validation cohort of 18 to 20 hyperthyroidism patients and 17 patients who later progressed to ophthalmopathy. For training and testing, the 95 to 100 patients in the discovery cohort were randomly divided in a 7:3 ratio. In addition, the study compared T-cell repertoires in thyroid tissue and in blood from five to seven Graves' hyperthyroidism patients. Once sampling was done, hyperthyroidism patients were given methimazole at a starting dose of 30 mg daily, whereas ophthalmopathy patients were given high-dose intravenous methylprednisolone. According to the paper, TCR Vbeta CDR3 sequencing was carried out on approximately 140 peripheral blood samples, which came from some 41 ophthalmopathy, 75 or so hyperthyroidism and about 17 progressor patients.

Broad study findings and their caveats: Most expanded thyroid clonotypes (frequency above 0.001) were also detected in blood, a finding suggesting that blood repertoires may reflect thyroid immune responses. During validation, the model predicted progression to ophthalmopathy a median of around 6 months ahead of onset, with 60% to 71% sensitivity and roughly 75% specificity. A model built on a 13 V-J signature distinguished ophthalmopathy from stable hyperthyroidism, reaching roughly 88% sensitivity and 81.08% specificity in cross-validation and 80%/75% in testing. No statistical method was used to set the sample size in advance, and investigators knew the group allocation.

Moderately to severely active disease, a Clinical Activity Score of at least 3, a NOSPECS grade of at least 4, and a duration under 3 months were present in ophthalmopathy patients. Exclusion was applied to patients with uncontrolled infections, other autoimmune diseases, pregnancy or lactation. Diagnoses were established on the basis of clinical symptoms, serum thyroxine and TRAb, thyroid ultrasound, and orbital computed tomography. Ficoll-Paque density gradient centrifugation was used to isolate PBMCs from about 10 ml of fresh peripheral blood. Trizol reagent was used to extract total RNA, and RNA quality was then checked on an Agilent 2100 Bioanalyzer.

Sequences were obtained from blood. Rearrangement joined TRBV9 to TRBJ1-6; TRBD1 lines up with 7 middle nucleotides. The receptor was isolated from a man aged 18 to 29 with Graves' ophthalmopathy. The sequenced DNA: TGTGCCAGCGGCCCGACAGGGCTCTATAATTCACCCCTCCACTTT. Its protein is CASGPTGLYNSPLHF.